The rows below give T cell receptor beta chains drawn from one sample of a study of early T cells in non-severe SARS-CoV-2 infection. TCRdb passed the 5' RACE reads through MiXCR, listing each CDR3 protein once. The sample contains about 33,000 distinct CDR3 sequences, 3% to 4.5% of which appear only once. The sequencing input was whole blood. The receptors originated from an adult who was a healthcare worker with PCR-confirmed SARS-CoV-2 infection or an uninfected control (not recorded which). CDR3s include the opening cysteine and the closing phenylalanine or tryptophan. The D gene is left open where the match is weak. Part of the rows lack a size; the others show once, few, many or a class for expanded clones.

CDR3 protein: CASSTSLAGGSYEQYF; CDR3 DNA: TGTGCCAGCAGCACATCACTAGCGGGAGGGTCCTACGAGCAGTACTTC; D gene: TRBD2; clone size: medium-sized; V gene: TRBV7-2; J gene: TRBJ2-7
CDR3 protein: CASRQRTGAGNTIYF; CDR3 DNA: TGTGCCAGCAGACAGAGGACAGGGGCTGGAAACACCATATATTTT; D gene: TRBD1; clone size: many; V gene: TRBV28; J gene: TRBJ1-3
CDR3 protein: CASSLRATEMNTEAFF; CDR3 DNA: TGTGCCAGCAGCTTAAGGGCTACAGAGATGAACACTGAAGCTTTCTTT; D gene: -; clone size: many; V gene: TRBV7-2; J gene: TRBJ1-1
CDR3 protein: CASSFSSYNEQFF; CDR3 DNA: TGTGCCAGCAGTTTCAGCTCCTACAATGAGCAGTTCTTC; D gene: -; clone size: many; V gene: TRBV28; J gene: TRBJ2-1
CDR3 protein: CASSDTSSYNEQFF; CDR3 DNA: TGTGCCAGCTCCGACACGAGCTCCTACAATGAGCAGTTCTTC; D gene: -; clone size: many; V gene: TRBV10-3; J gene: TRBJ2-1
CDR3 protein: CASSLREENTGELFF; CDR3 DNA: TGCGCCAGCAGCTTGCGGGAGGAGAACACCGGGGAGCTGTTTTTT; D gene: TRBD2; clone size: many; V gene: TRBV5-1; J gene: TRBJ2-2
CDR3 protein: CASSSTGTDTQYF; CDR3 DNA: TGTGCCAGCAGTTCTACAGGGACAGATACGCAGTATTTT; D gene: -; clone size: many; V gene: TRBV7-2; J gene: TRBJ2-3
CDR3 protein: CASSVLAGDNTGELFF; CDR3 DNA: TGCGCCAGCAGCGTACTAGCGGGAGACAACACCGGGGAGCTGTTTTTT; D gene: TRBD2; clone size: many; V gene: TRBV5-1; J gene: TRBJ2-2
CDR3 protein: CASSQGGSTDTQYF; CDR3 DNA: TGTGCCAGCAGCCAAGGTGGGAGCACAGATACGCAGTATTTT; D gene: -; clone size: many; V gene: TRBV14; J gene: TRBJ2-3
CDR3 protein: CASSMGPYNQPQHF; CDR3 DNA: TGTGCCAGCTCAATGGGACCGTACAATCAGCCCCAGCATTTT; D gene: -; clone size: many; V gene: TRBV18; J gene: TRBJ1-5
CDR3 protein: CSVVASLGYTF; CDR3 DNA: TGCAGCGTTGTAGCTTCACTCGGCTACACCTTC; D gene: -; clone size: many; V gene: TRBV29-1; J gene: TRBJ1-2
CDR3 protein: CASSESARAGNSPLHF; CDR3 DNA: TGCGCCAGCAGTGAGTCGGCACGCGCTGGGAATTCACCCCTCCACTTT; D gene: -; clone size: many; V gene: TRBV10-1; J gene: TRBJ1-6
CDR3 protein: CASSQENTGELFF; CDR3 DNA: TGCGCCAGCAGCCAAGAAAACACCGGGGAGCTGTTTTTT; D gene: -; clone size: many; V gene: TRBV4-3; J gene: TRBJ2-2
CDR3 protein: CATSDFSTTSGRSNEQFF; CDR3 DNA: TGTGCCACCAGTGATTTCTCCACGACTAGCGGGAGATCCAATGAGCAGTTCTTC; D gene: TRBD2; clone size: many; V gene: TRBV24-1; J gene: TRBJ2-1
CDR3 protein: CSAARTSGTRETQYF; CDR3 DNA: TGCAGTGCTGCCCGGACTAGCGGGACTCGGGAGACCCAGTACTTC; D gene: TRBD2; clone size: many; V gene: TRBV20-1; J gene: TRBJ2-5
CDR3 protein: CASSLGLRDADTQYF; CDR3 DNA: TGTGCCAGCAGCTTAGGACTCCGGGACGCAGATACGCAGTATTTT; D gene: -; clone size: -; V gene: TRBV7-6; J gene: TRBJ2-3
CDR3 protein: CASSLGRVAFF; CDR3 DNA: TGTGCCAGCAGCTTAGGGCGGGTGGCTTTCTTT; D gene: -; clone size: many; V gene: TRBV7-2; J gene: TRBJ1-1
CDR3 protein: CAWRDGISGNTIYF; CDR3 DNA: TGTGCCTGGAGAGACGGAATCTCTGGAAACACCATATATTTT; D gene: -; clone size: many; V gene: TRBV30; J gene: TRBJ1-3
CDR3 protein: CASSSPPDRGNGELFF; CDR3 DNA: TGTGCCAGCAGTTCCCCCCCCGACAGGGGTAACGGGGAGCTGTTTTTT; D gene: TRBD1; clone size: many; V gene: TRBV12-3/TRBV12-4; J gene: TRBJ2-2
CDR3 protein: CATRGGGSYNEQFF; CDR3 DNA: TGTGCCACCCGTGGGGGGGGGAGCTACAATGAGCAGTTCTTC; D gene: TRBD2; clone size: many; V gene: TRBV28; J gene: TRBJ2-1
CDR3 protein: CASRGRWSTDTQYF; CDR3 DNA: TGTGCCAGCAGGGGACGATGGAGCACAGATACGCAGTATTTT; D gene: -; clone size: -; V gene: TRBV6-2/TRBV6-3; J gene: TRBJ2-3
CDR3 protein: CASSYSLGQGAIPKNIQYF; CDR3 DNA: TGTGCCAGCAGTTACAGCCTGGGACAGGGGGCAATTCCCAAAAACATTCAGTACTTC; D gene: TRBD1; clone size: -; V gene: TRBV6-2/TRBV6-3; J gene: TRBJ2-4
CDR3 protein: CSVDGQYTDTQYF; CDR3 DNA: TGCAGCGTTGACGGACAGTACACAGATACGCAGTATTTT; D gene: -; clone size: many; V gene: TRBV29-1; J gene: TRBJ2-3
CDR3 protein: CASSLGLAGPRNTGELFF; CDR3 DNA: TGTGCCAGCAGCTTAGGTTTAGCGGGACCCAGGAACACCGGGGAGCTGTTTTTT; D gene: TRBD2; clone size: large; V gene: TRBV7-8; J gene: TRBJ2-2
CDR3 protein: CASSEAAGITDTQYF; CDR3 DNA: TGTGCCAGCAGTGAAGCGGCGGGAATCACAGATACGCAGTATTTT; D gene: -; clone size: many; V gene: TRBV6-1; J gene: TRBJ2-3
CDR3 protein: CASSLGAINSPLHF; CDR3 DNA: TGTGCCAGCAGTTTGGGGGCTATCAATTCACCCCTCCACTTT; D gene: -; clone size: few; V gene: TRBV27; J gene: TRBJ1-6
CDR3 protein: CASSPGPPQKTQYF; CDR3 DNA: TGTGCCAGCAGCCCGGGACCTCCCCAAAAGACCCAGTACTTC; D gene: -; clone size: -; V gene: TRBV14; J gene: TRBJ2-5
CDR3 protein: CASSLSTSNYNEQFF; CDR3 DNA: TGTGCCAGCAGCTTATCAACTAGCAACTACAATGAGCAGTTCTTC; D gene: -; clone size: -; V gene: TRBV7-2; J gene: TRBJ2-1
CDR3 protein: CASSQEGSDSYNEQFF; CDR3 DNA: TGTGCCAGCAGCCAAGAGGGGTCCGACTCCTACAATGAGCAGTTCTTC; D gene: -; clone size: many; V gene: TRBV4-2; J gene: TRBJ2-1
CDR3 protein: CSARGTVFTDTQYF; CDR3 DNA: TGCAGTGCTAGAGGGACTGTTTTCACAGATACGCAGTATTTT; D gene: -; clone size: -; V gene: TRBV20-1; J gene: TRBJ2-3
CDR3 protein: CASTAGGSASYEQYF; CDR3 DNA: TGTGCCAGTACCGCTGGTGGTAGCGCCTCCTACGAGCAGTACTTC; D gene: -; clone size: many; V gene: TRBV19; J gene: TRBJ2-7
CDR3 protein: CASRVGTSGDTQYF; CDR3 DNA: TGTGCCAGCAGAGTCGGGACTAGCGGAGATACGCAGTATTTT; D gene: TRBD2; clone size: many; V gene: TRBV2; J gene: TRBJ2-3
CDR3 protein: CASKASGSNEQFF; CDR3 DNA: TGTGCCAGCAAAGCTAGCGGGAGCAATGAGCAGTTCTTC; D gene: TRBD2; clone size: few; V gene: TRBV6-2/TRBV6-3; J gene: TRBJ2-1
CDR3 protein: CATSNGQMSSYNEQFF; CDR3 DNA: TGTGCCACCAGTAATGGACAGATGAGCTCCTACAATGAGCAGTTCTTC; D gene: -; clone size: many; V gene: TRBV24-1; J gene: TRBJ2-1
CDR3 protein: CASSYSISRAGALGGELFF; CDR3 DNA: TGTGCCAGCAGTTACTCGATATCACGAGCGGGAGCCCTCGGCGGGGAGCTGTTTTTT; D gene: TRBD2; clone size: many; V gene: TRBV6-5; J gene: TRBJ2-2
CDR3 protein: CASSPPTGQPQHF; CDR3 DNA: TGTGCCAGCAGCCCCCCGACAGGGCAGCCCCAGCATTTT; D gene: TRBD1; clone size: many; V gene: TRBV3-1; J gene: TRBJ1-5
CDR3 protein: CSVRQVTEAFF; CDR3 DNA: TGCAGCGTAAGACAGGTGACTGAAGCTTTCTTT; D gene: -; clone size: many; V gene: TRBV29-1; J gene: TRBJ1-1
CDR3 protein: CASSLAGGSYGYTF; CDR3 DNA: TGCGCCAGCAGCTTGGCCGGTGGCAGCTATGGCTACACCTTC; D gene: -; clone size: many; V gene: TRBV5-1; J gene: TRBJ1-2
CDR3 protein: CASSLASPGGWGEQFF; CDR3 DNA: TGTGCCAGCAGCTTAGCATCCCCGGGGGGCTGGGGTGAGCAGTTCTTC; D gene: -; clone size: many; V gene: TRBV7-2; J gene: TRBJ2-1
CDR3 protein: CASSLQLAGAGDTQYF; CDR3 DNA: TGCGCCAGCAGCCTTCAACTAGCGGGAGCAGGAGATACGCAGTATTTT; D gene: TRBD2; clone size: many; V gene: TRBV4-1; J gene: TRBJ2-3
CDR3 protein: CASSVGTGTNYGYTF; CDR3 DNA: TGCGCCAGCAGCGTGGGGACAGGGACTAACTATGGCTACACCTTC; D gene: TRBD1; clone size: many; V gene: TRBV5-1; J gene: TRBJ1-2
CDR3 protein: CASSLRGIQETQYF; CDR3 DNA: TGTGCCAGCTCACTCAGGGGTATCCAAGAGACCCAGTACTTC; D gene: -; clone size: few; V gene: TRBV18; J gene: TRBJ2-5
CDR3 protein: CSAYSGRGTDTQYF; CDR3 DNA: TGCAGTGCTTATAGCGGGAGAGGAACAGATACGCAGTATTTT; D gene: TRBD2; clone size: many; V gene: TRBV20-1; J gene: TRBJ2-3
CDR3 protein: CASSNRGPSGANVLTF; CDR3 DNA: TGTGCCAGCAGCAACAGGGGGCCCTCTGGGGCCAACGTCCTGACTTTC; D gene: TRBD1; clone size: many; V gene: TRBV11-1; J gene: TRBJ2-6
CDR3 protein: CASSSWDREIKYEQYF; CDR3 DNA: TGTGCCAGCAGCTCTTGGGACAGGGAGATTAAGTACGAGCAGTACTTC; D gene: TRBD1; clone size: many; V gene: TRBV7-9; J gene: TRBJ2-7
CDR3 protein: CASSILAGSSTDTQYF; CDR3 DNA: TGTGCCAGCAGCATTCTAGCGGGATCTAGCACAGATACGCAGTATTTT; D gene: TRBD2; clone size: many; V gene: TRBV7-2; J gene: TRBJ2-3
CDR3 protein: CASSLEAGAEAFF; CDR3 DNA: TGCGCCAGCAGCTTGGAGGCAGGGGCTGAAGCTTTCTTT; D gene: -; clone size: many; V gene: TRBV5-1; J gene: TRBJ1-1
CDR3 protein: CASSMGRADTQYF; CDR3 DNA: TGTGCCAGCAGCATGGGACGTGCAGATACGCAGTATTTT; D gene: -; clone size: many; V gene: TRBV13; J gene: TRBJ2-3
CDR3 protein: CASSLGTSVDTQYF; CDR3 DNA: TGTGCCAGCAGTTTAGGGACTAGCGTAGATACGCAGTATTTT; D gene: TRBD2; clone size: -; V gene: TRBV12-3/TRBV12-4; J gene: TRBJ2-3
CDR3 protein: CASSPWPGGLLYGYTF; CDR3 DNA: TGTGCCAGCAGCCCCTGGCCAGGGGGCCTCCTCTATGGCTACACCTTC; D gene: TRBD1; clone size: many; V gene: TRBV6-5; J gene: TRBJ1-2
CDR3 protein: CASSPSQGLAGESTQYF; CDR3 DNA: TGTGCCAGCAGCCCCTCACAGGGCCTAGCGGGAGAATCTACGCAGTATTTT; D gene: TRBD2; clone size: many; V gene: TRBV14; J gene: TRBJ2-3
CDR3 protein: CAWSTGHTPDMAAFF; CDR3 DNA: TGTGCCTGGAGTACAGGGCATACACCAGATATGGCAGCTTTCTTT; D gene: -; clone size: many; V gene: TRBV30; J gene: TRBJ1-1
CDR3 protein: CASSLDGSRGEQFF; CDR3 DNA: TGCGCCAGCAGCTTGGACGGTAGCCGGGGTGAGCAGTTCTTC; D gene: -; clone size: many; V gene: TRBV5-1; J gene: TRBJ2-1
CDR3 protein: CASSLHPAHYGYTF; CDR3 DNA: TGTGCCAGCAGTTTACATCCGGCGCACTATGGCTACACCTTC; D gene: -; clone size: many; V gene: TRBV12-3/TRBV12-4; J gene: TRBJ1-2
CDR3 protein: CASKAGVGDTQYF; CDR3 DNA: TGTGCCAGCAAGGCGGGGGTAGGGGATACGCAGTATTTT; D gene: TRBD2; clone size: few; V gene: TRBV6-2/TRBV6-3; J gene: TRBJ2-3
CDR3 protein: CASSLGRGADEKLFF; CDR3 DNA: TGTGCCAGCAGCTTAGGTCGGGGGGCCGATGAAAAACTGTTTTTT; D gene: -; clone size: -; V gene: TRBV7-2; J gene: TRBJ1-4
CDR3 protein: CASSLAPLAGGQNEQFF; CDR3 DNA: TGTGCCAGCAGCTTAGCCCCACTAGCGGGAGGGCAGAATGAGCAGTTCTTC; D gene: TRBD2; clone size: -; V gene: TRBV7-6; J gene: TRBJ2-1
CDR3 protein: CASSQTGRGEEQYF; CDR3 DNA: TGCGCCAGCAGCCAGACAGGGCGTGGGGAGGAGCAGTACTTC; D gene: TRBD1; clone size: few; V gene: TRBV4-3; J gene: TRBJ2-7
CDR3 protein: CAISDRGSGTYNEQFF; CDR3 DNA: TGTGCCATCAGTGACCGAGGTAGCGGTACCTACAATGAGCAGTTCTTC; D gene: -; clone size: few; V gene: TRBV10-3; J gene: TRBJ2-1
CDR3 protein: CASSTGPRQTDTQYF; CDR3 DNA: TGTGCCAGCAGCACCGGGCCCCGGCAGACAGATACGCAGTATTTT; D gene: -; clone size: few; V gene: TRBV28; J gene: TRBJ2-3